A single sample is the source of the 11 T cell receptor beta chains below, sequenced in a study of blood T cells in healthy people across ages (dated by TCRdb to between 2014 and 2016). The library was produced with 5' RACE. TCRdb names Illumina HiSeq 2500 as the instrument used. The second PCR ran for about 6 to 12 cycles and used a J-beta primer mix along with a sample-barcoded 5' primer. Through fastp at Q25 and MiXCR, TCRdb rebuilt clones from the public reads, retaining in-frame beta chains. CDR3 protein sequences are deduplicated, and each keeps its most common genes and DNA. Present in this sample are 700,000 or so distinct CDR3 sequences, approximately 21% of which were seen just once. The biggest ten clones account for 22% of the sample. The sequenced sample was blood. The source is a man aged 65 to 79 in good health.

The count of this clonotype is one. CDR3 bases: TGTGCCAGCAGGATTAGCGGGGCCCAAGAGACCCAGTACTTC. Encoded protein: CASRISGAQETQYF. The genes are TRBV7-2 and TRBJ2-5; 8 nucleotides match TRBD2. CDR1 and CDR2 (germline): SGHTA, FQGNSA. J gave up 1 base and V 6 bases, and 4 bases lay outside the gene matches. This CDR3 has 14 amino acids.

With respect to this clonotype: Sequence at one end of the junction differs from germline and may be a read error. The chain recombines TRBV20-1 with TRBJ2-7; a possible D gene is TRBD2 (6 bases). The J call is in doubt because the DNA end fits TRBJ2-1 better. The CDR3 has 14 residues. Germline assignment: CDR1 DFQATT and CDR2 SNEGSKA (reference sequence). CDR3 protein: CSASSAGRGNAQFF. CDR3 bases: TGCAGTGCTAGTTCGGCGGGACGGGGAAATGCGCAGTTCTTC.

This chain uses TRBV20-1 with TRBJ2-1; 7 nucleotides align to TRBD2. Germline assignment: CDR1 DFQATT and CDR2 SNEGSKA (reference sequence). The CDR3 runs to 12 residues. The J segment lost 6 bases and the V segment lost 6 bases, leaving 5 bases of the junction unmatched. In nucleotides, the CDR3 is TGCAGTGCCGATCGCGGGGGCAATGAGCAGTTCTTC. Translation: CSADRGGNEQFF.

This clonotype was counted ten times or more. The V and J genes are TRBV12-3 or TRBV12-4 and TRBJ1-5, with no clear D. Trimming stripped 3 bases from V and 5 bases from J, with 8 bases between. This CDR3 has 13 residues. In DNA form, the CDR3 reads TGTGCCAGCAGTTTGTGGAGGGATCAGCCCCAGCATTTT. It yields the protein CASSLWRDQPQHF.

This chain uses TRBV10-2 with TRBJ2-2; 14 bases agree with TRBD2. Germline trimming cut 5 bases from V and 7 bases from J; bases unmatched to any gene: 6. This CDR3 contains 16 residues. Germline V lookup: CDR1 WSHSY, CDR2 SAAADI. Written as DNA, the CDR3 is TGCGCCAGCAGTTCCACCGGACTAGCGGGGGGCGGGGAGCTGTTTTTT. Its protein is CASSSTGLAGGGELFF.

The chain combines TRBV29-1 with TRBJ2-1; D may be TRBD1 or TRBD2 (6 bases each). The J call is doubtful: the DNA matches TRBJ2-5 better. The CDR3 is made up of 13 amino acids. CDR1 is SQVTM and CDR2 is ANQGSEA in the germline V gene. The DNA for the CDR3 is TGCAGCGTTGCCCCACAGGGAGGAAAGACCCAGTACTTC. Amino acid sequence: CSVAPQGGKTQYF.

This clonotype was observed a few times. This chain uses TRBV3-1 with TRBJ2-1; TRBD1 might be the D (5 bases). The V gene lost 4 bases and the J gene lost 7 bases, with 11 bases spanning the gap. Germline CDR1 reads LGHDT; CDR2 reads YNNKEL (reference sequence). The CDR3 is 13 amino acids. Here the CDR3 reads CASSRGAENEQFF. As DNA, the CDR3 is TGTGCCAGCAGCCGGGGCGCTGAGAATGAGCAGTTCTTC.

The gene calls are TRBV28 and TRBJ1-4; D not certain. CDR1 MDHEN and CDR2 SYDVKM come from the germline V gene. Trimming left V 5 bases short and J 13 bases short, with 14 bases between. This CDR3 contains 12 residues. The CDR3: CASSTLIKALFF. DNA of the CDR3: TGTGCCAGCAGTACCCTAATTAAGGCACTGTTTTTT.

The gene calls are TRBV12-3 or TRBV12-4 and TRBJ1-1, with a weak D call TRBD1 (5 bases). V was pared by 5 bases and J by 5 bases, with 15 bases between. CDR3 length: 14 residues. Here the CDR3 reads CASSNQGERTEAFF. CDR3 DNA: TGTGCCAGCAGTAACCAGGGTGAAAGAACTGAAGCTTTCTTT.

This CDR3 reads CASSFGTGGEEKLFF. For the CDR3, the DNA is TGTGCCAGCAGCTTTGGGACAGGGGGCGAAGAAAAACTGTTTTTT. This rearrangement joins TRBV11-3 to TRBJ1-4, with TRBD1 identical over 12 bases. The CDR3 spans 15 residues. Germline V gene lookup returns CDR1 SGHNT and CDR2 YENEEA. After removal of 3 bases from V and 8 bases from J, the junction contained 4 bases not matched to a gene.

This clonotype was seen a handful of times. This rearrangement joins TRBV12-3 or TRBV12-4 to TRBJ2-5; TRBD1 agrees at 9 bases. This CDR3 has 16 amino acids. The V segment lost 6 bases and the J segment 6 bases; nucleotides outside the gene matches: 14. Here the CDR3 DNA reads TGTGCCAGCAGCCAAGTCGGGACAGGGCTCATGAAGACCCAGTACTTC. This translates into CASSQVGTGLMKTQYF.